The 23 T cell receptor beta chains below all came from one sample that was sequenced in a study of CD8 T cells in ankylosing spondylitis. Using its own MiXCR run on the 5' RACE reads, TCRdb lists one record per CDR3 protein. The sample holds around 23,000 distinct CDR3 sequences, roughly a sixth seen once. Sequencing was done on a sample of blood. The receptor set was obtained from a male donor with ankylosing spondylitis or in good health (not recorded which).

CDR3 amino acids: CASSPGQPTEKLFF. The CDR3 DNA reads as TGTGCCAGCAGCCCGGGACAGCCTACGGAAAAACTGTTTTTT. The chain carries TRBV7-9 and TRBJ1-4; TRBD1 matches 7 bases. Looked up from germline, CDR1 is SEHNR and CDR2 is FQNEAQ (reference sequence). The CDR3 has 14 residues. V shed 5 bases, J shed 8 bases, and the junction held 8 bases outside the gene matches.

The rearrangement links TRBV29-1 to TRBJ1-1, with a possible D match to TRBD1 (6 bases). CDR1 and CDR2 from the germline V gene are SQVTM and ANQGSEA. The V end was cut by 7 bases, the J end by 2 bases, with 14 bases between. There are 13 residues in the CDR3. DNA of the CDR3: TGCAGCGCCTCACCCAGGGGCAACACTGAAGCTTTCTTT. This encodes CSASPRGNTEAFF.

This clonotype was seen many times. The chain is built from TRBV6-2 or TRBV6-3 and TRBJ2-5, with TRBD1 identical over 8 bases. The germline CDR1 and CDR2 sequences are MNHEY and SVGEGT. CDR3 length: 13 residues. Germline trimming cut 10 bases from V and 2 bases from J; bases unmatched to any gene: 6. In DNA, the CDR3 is TGTGCCATCGAACAGGGGGGACAAGAGACCCAGTACTTC. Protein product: CAIEQGGQETQYF.

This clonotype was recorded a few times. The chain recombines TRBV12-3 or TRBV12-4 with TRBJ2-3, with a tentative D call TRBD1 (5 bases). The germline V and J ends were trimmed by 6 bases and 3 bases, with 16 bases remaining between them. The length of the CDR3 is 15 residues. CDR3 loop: CASSINGAMTDTQYF. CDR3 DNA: TGTGCCAGCAGCATCAATGGGGCCATGACAGATACGCAGTATTTT.

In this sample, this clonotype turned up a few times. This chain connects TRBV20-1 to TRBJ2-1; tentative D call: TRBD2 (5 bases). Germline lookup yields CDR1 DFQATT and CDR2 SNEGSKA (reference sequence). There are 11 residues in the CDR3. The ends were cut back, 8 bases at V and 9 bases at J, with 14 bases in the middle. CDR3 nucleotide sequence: TGCAGTCATTACCAACGGGGTGAGCAGTTCTTC. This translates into CSHYQRGEQFF.

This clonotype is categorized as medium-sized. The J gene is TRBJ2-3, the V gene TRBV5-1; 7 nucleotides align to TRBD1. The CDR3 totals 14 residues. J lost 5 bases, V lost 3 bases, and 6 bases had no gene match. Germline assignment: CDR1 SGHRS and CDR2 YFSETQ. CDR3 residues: CASSWTGREDTQYF. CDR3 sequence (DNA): TGCGCCAGCAGCTGGACAGGACGTGAAGATACGCAGTATTTT. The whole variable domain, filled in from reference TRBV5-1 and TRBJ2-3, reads KAGVTQTPRYLIKTRGQQVTLSCSPISGHRSVSWYQQTPGQGLQFLFEYFSETQRNKGNFPGRFSGRQFSNSRSEMNVSTLELGDSALYLCASSWTGREDTQYFGPGTRLTVL.

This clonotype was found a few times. In DNA, the CDR3 is TGCAGTGCTCTCGGTACCCTTGGGCAAGAGACCCAGTACTTC. Encoded protein: CSALGTLGQETQYF. The gene calls are TRBV20-1 and TRBJ2-5; no clear D. Trimming took off 5 bases at V and 2 bases at J, with 15 bases between the two ends. Germline CDR1 is DFQATT and CDR2 is SNEGSKA (reference sequence). This CDR3 has 14 residues.

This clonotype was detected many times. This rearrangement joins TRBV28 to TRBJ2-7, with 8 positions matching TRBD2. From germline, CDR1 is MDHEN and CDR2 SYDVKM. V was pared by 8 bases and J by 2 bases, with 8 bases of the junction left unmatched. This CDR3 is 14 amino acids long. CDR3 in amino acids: CASWDGRVPYEQYV. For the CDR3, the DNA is TGTGCCAGCTGGGACGGGAGGGTCCCCTACGAGCAGTACGTC.

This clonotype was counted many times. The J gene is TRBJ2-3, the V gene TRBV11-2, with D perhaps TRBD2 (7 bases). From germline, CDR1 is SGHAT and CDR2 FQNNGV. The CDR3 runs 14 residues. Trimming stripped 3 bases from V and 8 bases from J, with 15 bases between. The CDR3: CASSFRRGGVTQYF. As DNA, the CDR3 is TGTGCCAGCAGCTTCCGGAGGGGGGGTGTTACGCAGTATTTT.

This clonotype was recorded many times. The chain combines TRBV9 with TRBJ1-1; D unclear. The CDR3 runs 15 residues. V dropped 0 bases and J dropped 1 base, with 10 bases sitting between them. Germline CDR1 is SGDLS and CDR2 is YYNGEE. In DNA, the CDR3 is TGTGCCAGCAGCGTAGGGGTAAGGAGGAACACTGAAGCTTTCTTT. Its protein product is CASSVGVRRNTEAFF.

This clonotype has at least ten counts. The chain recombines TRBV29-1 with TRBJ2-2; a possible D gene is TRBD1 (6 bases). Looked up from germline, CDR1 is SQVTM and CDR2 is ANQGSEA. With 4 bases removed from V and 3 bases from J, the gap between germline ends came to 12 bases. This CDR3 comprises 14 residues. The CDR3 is CSVGGTHYTGELFF. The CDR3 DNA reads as TGCAGCGTTGGGGGGACACATTACACCGGGGAGCTGTTTTTT.

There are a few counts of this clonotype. The CDR3 here is CASSPGLADFTDTQYF. The CDR3, as DNA: TGTGCCAGCAGCCCGGGACTAGCGGACTTCACAGATACGCAGTATTTT. The chain combines TRBV6-2 or TRBV6-3 with TRBJ2-3; 11 nucleotides match TRBD2. CDR1 MNHEY and CDR2 SVGEGT come from the germline V gene. The CDR3 has 16 residues. V shed 6 bases and J 2 bases; nucleotides not matched to a gene: 7.

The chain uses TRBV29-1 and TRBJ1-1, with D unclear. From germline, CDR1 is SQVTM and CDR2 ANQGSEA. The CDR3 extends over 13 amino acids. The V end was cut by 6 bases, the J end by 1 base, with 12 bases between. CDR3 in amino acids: CSVDSIGNTEAFF. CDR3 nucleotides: TGCAGCGTCGACTCAATCGGGAACACTGAAGCTTTCTTT.

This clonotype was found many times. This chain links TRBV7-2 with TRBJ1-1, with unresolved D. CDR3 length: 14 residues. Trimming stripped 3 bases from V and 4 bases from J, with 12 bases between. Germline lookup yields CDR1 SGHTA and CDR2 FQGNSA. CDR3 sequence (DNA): TGTGCCAGCAGCTTGGTCCTTAGCGGCACTGAAGCTTTCTTT. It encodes CASSLVLSGTEAFF.

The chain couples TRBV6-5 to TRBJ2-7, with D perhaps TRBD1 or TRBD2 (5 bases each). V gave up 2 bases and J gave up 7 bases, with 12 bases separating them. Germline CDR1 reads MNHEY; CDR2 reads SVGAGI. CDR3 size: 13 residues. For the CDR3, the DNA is TGTGCCAGCAGTTACGGGTGGGGGAATGAGCAGTACTTC. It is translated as CASSYGWGNEQYF.

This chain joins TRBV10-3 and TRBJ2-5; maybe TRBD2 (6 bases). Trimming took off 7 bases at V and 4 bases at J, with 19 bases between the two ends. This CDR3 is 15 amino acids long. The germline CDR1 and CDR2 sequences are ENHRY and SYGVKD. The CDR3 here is CAIKMRDQPGETQYF. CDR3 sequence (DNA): TGTGCCATCAAGATGCGGGACCAACCGGGAGAGACCCAGTACTTC.

CDR3 region: CASSLPRGRGTEAFF. CDR3 nucleotide sequence: TGTGCCAGCAGTTTACCCAGGGGACGGGGCACTGAAGCTTTCTTT. The chain uses TRBV28 and TRBJ1-1; a weak D match, TRBD1 (6 bases). The CDR3 length is 15 residues. Germline V lookup: CDR1 MDHEN, CDR2 SYDVKM. Deletions cut 2 bases from V and 4 bases from J, with 14 bases between.

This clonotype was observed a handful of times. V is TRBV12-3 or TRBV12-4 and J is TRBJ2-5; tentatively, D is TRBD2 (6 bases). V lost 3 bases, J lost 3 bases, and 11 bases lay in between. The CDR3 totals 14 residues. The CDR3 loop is CASSFGTPKETQYF. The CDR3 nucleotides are TGTGCCAGCAGTTTTGGGACTCCGAAAGAGACCCAGTACTTC.

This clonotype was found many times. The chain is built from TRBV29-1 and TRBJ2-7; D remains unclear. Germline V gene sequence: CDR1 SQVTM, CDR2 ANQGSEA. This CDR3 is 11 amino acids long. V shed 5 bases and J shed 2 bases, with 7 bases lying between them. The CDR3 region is CSVREAYEQYF. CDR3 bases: TGCAGCGTTCGAGAGGCCTACGAGCAGTACTTC.

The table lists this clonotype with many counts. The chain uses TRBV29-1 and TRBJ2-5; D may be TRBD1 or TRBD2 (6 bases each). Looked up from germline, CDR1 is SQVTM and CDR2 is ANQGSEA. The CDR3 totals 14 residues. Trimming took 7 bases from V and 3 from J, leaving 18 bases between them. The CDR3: CSARRDTWEETQYF. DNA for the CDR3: TGCAGCGCCCGGCGGGACACTTGGGAAGAGACCCAGTACTTC.

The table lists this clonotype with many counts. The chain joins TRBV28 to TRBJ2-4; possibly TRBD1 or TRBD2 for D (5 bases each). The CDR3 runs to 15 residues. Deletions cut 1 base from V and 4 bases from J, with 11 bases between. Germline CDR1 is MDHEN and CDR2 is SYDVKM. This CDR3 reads CASSLLGTEKNIQYF. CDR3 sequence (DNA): TGTGCCAGCAGTTTATTAGGGACGGAAAAAAACATTCAGTACTTC.

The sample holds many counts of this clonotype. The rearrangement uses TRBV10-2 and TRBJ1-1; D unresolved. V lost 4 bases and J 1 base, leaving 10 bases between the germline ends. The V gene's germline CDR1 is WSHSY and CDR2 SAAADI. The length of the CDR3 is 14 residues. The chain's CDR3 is CASSVARSNTEAFF. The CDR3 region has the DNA TGCGCCAGCAGTGTAGCCCGTTCGAACACTGAAGCTTTCTTT.

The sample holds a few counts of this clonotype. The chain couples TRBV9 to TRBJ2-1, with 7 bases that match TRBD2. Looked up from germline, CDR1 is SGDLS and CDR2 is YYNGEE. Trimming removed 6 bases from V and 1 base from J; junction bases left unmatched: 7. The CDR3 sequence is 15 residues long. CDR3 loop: CASNIAGRSYNEQFF. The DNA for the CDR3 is TGTGCCAGCAACATAGCGGGTAGATCCTACAATGAGCAGTTCTTC. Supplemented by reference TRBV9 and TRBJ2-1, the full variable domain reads DSGVTQTPKHLITATGQRVTLRCSPRSGDLSVYWYQQSLDQGLQFLIQYYNGEERAKGNILERFSAQQFPDLHSELNLSSLELGDSALYFCASNIAGRSYNEQFFGPGTRLTVL.